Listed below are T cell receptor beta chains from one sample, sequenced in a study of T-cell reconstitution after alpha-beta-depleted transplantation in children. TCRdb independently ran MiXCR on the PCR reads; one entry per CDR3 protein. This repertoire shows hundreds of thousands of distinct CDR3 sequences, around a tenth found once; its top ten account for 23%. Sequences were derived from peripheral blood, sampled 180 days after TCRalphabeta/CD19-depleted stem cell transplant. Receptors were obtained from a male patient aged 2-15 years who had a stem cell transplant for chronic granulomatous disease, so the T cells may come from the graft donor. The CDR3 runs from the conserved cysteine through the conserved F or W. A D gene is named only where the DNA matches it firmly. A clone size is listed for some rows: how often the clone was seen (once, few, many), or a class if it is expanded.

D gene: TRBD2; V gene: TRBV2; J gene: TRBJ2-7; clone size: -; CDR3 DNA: TGTGCCAGCAGTGAGGAGTGGGGACTAGCGGGACCTCCGTATGACTACGAGCAGTACTTC; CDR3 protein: CASSEEWGLAGPPYDYEQYF
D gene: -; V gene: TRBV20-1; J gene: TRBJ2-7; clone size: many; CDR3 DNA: TGCAGTGCTAGAGCCGGGGGCAGAACCTACGAGCAGTACTTC; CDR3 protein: CSARAGGRTYEQYF
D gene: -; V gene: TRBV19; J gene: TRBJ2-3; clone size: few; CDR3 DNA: TGTGCCAGTAGGTCTTCCGGGAGAATTAGCACAGATACGCAGTATTTT; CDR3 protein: CASRSSGRISTDTQYF
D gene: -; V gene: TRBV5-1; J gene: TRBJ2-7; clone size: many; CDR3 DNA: TGCGCCAGCAGCTCCCAGTGGGGACAGGGCTATCTTCCCCGGGGGGGCTCCTACGAGCAGTACTTC; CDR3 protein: CASSSQWGQGYLPRGGSYEQYF
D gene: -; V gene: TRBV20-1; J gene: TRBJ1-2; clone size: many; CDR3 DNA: TGCAGTGCTAGAGGCAGGGTCTATGGCTACACCTTC; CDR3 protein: CSARGRVYGYTF
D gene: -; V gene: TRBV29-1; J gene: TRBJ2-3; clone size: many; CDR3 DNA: TGCAGCGTTGAAGGTCCGGGGCGGTCAGATACGCAGTATTTT; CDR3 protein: CSVEGPGRSDTQYF
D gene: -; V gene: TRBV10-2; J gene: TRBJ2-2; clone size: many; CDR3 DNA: TGCGCCAGCAGTGACGGTTGGGGGGAGCTGTTTTTT; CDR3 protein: CASSDGWGELFF
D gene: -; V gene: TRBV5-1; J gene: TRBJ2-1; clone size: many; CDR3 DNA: TGCGCCAGCAGCCCCCAGGGGAGGGCAGGCCTCAATGAGCAGTTCTTC; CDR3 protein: CASSPQGRAGLNEQFF
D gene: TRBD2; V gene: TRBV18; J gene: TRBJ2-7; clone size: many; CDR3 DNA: TGTGCCAGCTCACCCCTTTCGGGACTAGCGGGAGACTACGAGCAGTACTTC; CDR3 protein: CASSPLSGLAGDYEQYF
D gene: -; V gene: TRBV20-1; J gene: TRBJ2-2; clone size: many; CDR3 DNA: TGCAGTGCTAGAGGGTTTTCAGGGAACACCGGGGAGCTGTTTTTT; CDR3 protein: CSARGFSGNTGELFF
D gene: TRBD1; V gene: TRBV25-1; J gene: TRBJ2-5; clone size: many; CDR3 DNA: TGTGCCAGCAGTGAACTTAAAGGGACAGGGGGAGCCTTCGGCGAGACCCAGTACTTC; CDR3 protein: CASSELKGTGGAFGETQYF
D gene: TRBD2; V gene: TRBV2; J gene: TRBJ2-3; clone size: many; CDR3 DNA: TGTGCCAGCAGTGAAGGGCCTAGCGGGAGGCCTAACCCTAGCACAGATACGCAGTATTTT; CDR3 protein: CASSEGPSGRPNPSTDTQYF
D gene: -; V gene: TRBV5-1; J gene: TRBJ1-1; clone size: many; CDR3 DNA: TGCGCCAGCAGCACGGACAGTATGAACACTGAAGCTTTCTTT; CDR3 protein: CASSTDSMNTEAFF
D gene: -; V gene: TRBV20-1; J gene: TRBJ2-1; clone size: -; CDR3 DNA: TGCAGTGCTAGCACATGCACTAGCAGATTATACAACGAGCAGTTCTTC; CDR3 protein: CSASTCTSRLYNEQFF
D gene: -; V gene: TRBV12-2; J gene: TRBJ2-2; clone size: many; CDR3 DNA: TGTGCAAGTCGCTTCCGAGTTGAGAGAGCATTGGCCGGGGAGCTGTTTTTT; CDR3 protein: CASRFRVERALAGELFF
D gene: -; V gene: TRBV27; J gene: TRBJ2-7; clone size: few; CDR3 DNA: TGTGCCAGCAGTTTATCAGGGGTTCTTTCCGAGCAGTACTTC; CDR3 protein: CASSLSGVLSEQYF